This passage covers 30 T cell receptor beta chains from one sample sequenced in a study of control samples from healthy donors and cancer patients. The method was immunoSEQ multiplex PCR; TCRdb's version includes in-frame clones alone and lacks a portion of them. The sample has about 100,000 clones; roughly nine tenths are singletons. The sample consisted of blood. The receptors stem from a woman between 50 and 59 years old in good health.

This clone was observed once. The chain combines TRBV12-3 or TRBV12-4 with TRBJ1-2; maybe TRBD1 (5 bases). Trimming cost V 2 bases and J 7 bases, with 11 bases left between them. This CDR3 has 13 residues. CDR3 sequence: CASSLNRSGGYTF. CDR3 nucleotide sequence: TGTGCCAGCAGTTTAAACAGGTCTGGTGGCTACACCTTC.

The chain joins TRBV27 to TRBJ2-3; TRBD2 aligns across 10 bases. The CDR3 totals 15 residues. The germline V gene has CDR1 MNHEY and CDR2 SMNVEV (reference sequence). V lost 7 bases, J lost 2 bases, and 6 bases stayed unmatched. CDR3 amino acids: CASIRSGRNTDTQYF. The DNA for the CDR3 is TGTGCCAGCATCCGTAGCGGGAGGAACACAGATACGCAGTATTTT.

The J gene is TRBJ1-2, the V gene TRBV4-3, with unresolved D. Germline CDR1 and CDR2: LGHNA and YSLEER. The CDR3 is 17 residues long. Deletions cut 1 base from V and 5 bases from J, with 20 bases between. This CDR3 is CASSQGLHATAVYGYTF. CDR3 in DNA: TGCGCCAGCAGCCAAGGCCTACACGCGACGGCTGTGTATGGCTACACCTTC.

The V gene is TRBV18, the J gene TRBJ2-1; D tentatively reads TRBD1 or TRBD2 (5 bases each). V gave up 3 bases and J gave up 9 bases, with 18 bases separating them. The germline V gene encodes CDR1 KGHSH and CDR2 LQKENI. This CDR3 region has 15 residues. This CDR3 reads CASSPWGSTGGEQFF. The CDR3 DNA is TGTGCCAGCTCACCCTGGGGGAGTACTGGGGGTGAGCAGTTCTTC.

The V and J genes are TRBV5-8 and TRBJ2-7; 9 bases align to TRBD1. Per germline, CDR1 SGHTS and CDR2 YDEGEE. The CDR3 is 15 residues long. V shed 0 bases and J 7 bases; nucleotides not matched to a gene: 8. The CDR3 DNA reads as TGTGCCAGCAGCTTGGCGTGGACAGGGGAAGGTGAGCAGTACGTC. Translated, it gives CASSLAWTGEGEQYV.

Notes on this clone: The same CDR3 is also encoded by other DNA sequences in this sample. This chain joins TRBV6-5 and TRBJ2-1, with D perhaps TRBD2 (6 bases). Trimming cost V 6 bases and J 0 bases, with 6 bases left between them. Germline V gene lookup returns CDR1 MNHEY and CDR2 SVGAGI. The CDR3 length is 13 residues. CDR3: CASSGSSYNEQFF. As DNA, the CDR3 is TGTGCCAGCAGCGGGAGCTCCTACAATGAGCAGTTCTTC.

The chain is built from TRBV15 and TRBJ1-3, with a tentative D call TRBD1 (5 bases). CDR1 LNHNV and CDR2 YYDKDF come from the germline V gene (reference sequence). Trimming shortened V by 6 bases and J by 4 bases, and 13 bases separated the two germline ends. CDR3 length: 14 amino acids. This CDR3 reads CATRWDHGGNTIYF. The CDR3 DNA reads as TGTGCCACCAGATGGGACCATGGGGGAAACACCATATATTTT.

The J gene is TRBJ1-4, the V gene TRBV7-6; TRBD1 is a possible D gene (6 bases). V was trimmed by 2 bases and J by 8 bases, leaving 21 bases between them. The CDR3 consists of 17 residues. Germline V gives CDR1 SGHVS, CDR2 FNYEAQ. The CDR3 DNA follows: TGTGCCAGCAGCTTATTCATTGGTAAAGGGGGTCCGGAAAAACTGTTTTTT. Translated, it gives CASSLFIGKGGPEKLFF.

The chain employs TRBV6-1 and TRBJ2-5, with D unclear. The CDR3 runs 14 residues. Deletions cut 1 base from V and 5 bases from J, with 11 bases between. CDR1 and CDR2 from the germline V gene are MNHNS and SASEGT. The CDR3 region is CASSEGTVWETQYF. The CDR3 DNA is TGTGCCAGCAGTGAAGGGACGGTCTGGGAGACCCAGTACTTC.

The rearrangement links TRBV24-1 to TRBJ2-1; D call uncertain. CDR3 length equals 14 residues. V gave up 10 bases and J gave up 2 bases, with 14 bases separating them. Per the germline V gene, CDR1 is KGHDR and CDR2 is SFDVKD. The CDR3 nucleotides are TGTGCCACGGCCCTAGGAGACCCCTACAATGAGCAGTTCTTC. It encodes CATALGDPYNEQFF.

This chain uses TRBV5-4 with TRBJ2-3; TRBD2 aligns across 14 bases. V lost 6 bases and J lost 5; bases outside the gene matches: 5. CDR3 length equals 15 residues. Germline-derived CDR1 and CDR2 are SGHNT and YYREEE (reference sequence). CDR3 bases: TGTGCCAGCACCCTCGGACTAGCGGGAGGAGATACGCAGTATTTT. Protein: CASTLGLAGGDTQYF.

The V gene is TRBV30, the J gene TRBJ1-4; D ambiguous. The length of the CDR3 is 13 residues. Germline V gives CDR1 GTSNPN, CDR2 SVGIG (reference sequence). The V and J ends lost 5 bases and 7 bases respectively, with 14 bases between them. As DNA, the CDR3 is TGTGCCTGGGACTTACAGTATAGTGAAAAACTGTTTTTT. It encodes CAWDLQYSEKLFF.

This clone was picked up a small number of times. The rearrangement joins TRBV7-2 to TRBJ1-2, with TRBD1 as a possible D gene (5 bases). V gave up 6 bases and J gave up 8 bases, with 19 bases separating them. The germline gives CDR1 SGHTA, CDR2 FQGNSA. The CDR3 length is 14 residues. In nucleotides, the CDR3 is TGTGCCAGCAGAGTTGGGGCCGGGACGGAGGGCTACACCTTC. Amino acids: CASRVGAGTEGYTF. The variable domain in full, with the rest retrieved from reference TRBV7-2 and TRBJ1-2, is GAGVSQSPSNKVTEKGKDVELRCDPISGHTALYWYRQSLGQGLEFLIYFQGNSAPDKSGLPSDRFSAERTGGSVSTLTIQRTQQEDSAVYLCASRVGAGTEGYTFGSGTRLTVV.

This clone was detected a few times. The chain's CDR3 is CASSFSYEQYF. The CDR3, as DNA: TGTGCCAGCAGCTTCTCCTACGAGCAGTACTTC. V is TRBV11-2 and J is TRBJ2-7; D unresolved. CDR1 and CDR2 from the germline V gene are SGHAT and FQNNGV. V lost 3 bases to trimming and J lost 0 bases, with 0 bases between them. The CDR3 has 11 amino acids.

This clone was seen just once. This chain connects TRBV9 to TRBJ2-2; 8 nucleotides line up with TRBD1. This CDR3 region has 23 residues. V lost 0 bases to trimming and J lost 0 bases; unmatched junction nucleotides: 22. Germline V gene data show CDR1 as SGDLS and CDR2 as YYNGEE. CDR3 coding DNA: TGTGCCAGCAGCGTAGGGGAGAGGGTGAGTCGGTGGTGGACAGGGACGAACACCGGGGAGCTGTTTTTT. Amino acids: CASSVGERVSRWWTGTNTGELFF.

The V gene is TRBV5-6, the J gene TRBJ1-2; TRBD1 aligns across 8 bases. The CDR3 spans 14 residues. Germline loops: CDR1 SGHDT, CDR2 YYEEEE. Trimming removed 4 bases from V and 4 bases from J; junction bases left unmatched: 6. CDR3 sequence reads: CASSPTGTGYGYTF. The CDR3 bases are TGTGCCAGCAGCCCTACCGGGACAGGCTATGGCTACACCTTC.

This clone was seen a handful of times. The chain has TRBV4-1 and TRBJ2-6; D might be TRBD2 (5 bases). Germline values: CDR1 MGHRA, CDR2 YSYEKL. Trimming took off 2 bases at V and 1 base at J, with 15 bases between the two ends. This CDR3 region has 18 residues. The CDR3 nucleotides are TGCGCCAGCAGCCAAATAAGGTCATGGGAGTCTGGGGCCAACGTCCTGACTTTC. Translating gives CASSQIRSWESGANVLTF.

The chain couples TRBV4-3 to TRBJ2-3; D call uncertain. V lost 1 base, J lost 6 bases, and 14 bases lay in between. The CDR3 length is 15 residues. Germline values: CDR1 LGHNA, CDR2 YSLEER. The CDR3 region has the DNA TGCGCCAGCAGCCAAGGATTTATCAGTATTGATACGCAGTATTTT. It encodes CASSQGFISIDTQYF.

This clone appeared a single time. The chain combines TRBV30 with TRBJ1-6, with TRBD1 as a possible D gene (5 bases). Between the trimmed V and J ends, which lost 1 base and 9 bases, there was a span of 7 bases. Germline V gene lookup returns CDR1 GTSNPN and CDR2 SVGIG (reference sequence). This CDR3 has 12 residues. As DNA, the CDR3 is TGTGCCTGGAGTGGGGGGGTTTCACCCCTCCACTTT. Protein product: CAWSGGVSPLHF. The variable domain in full, with the rest retrieved from reference TRBV30 and TRBJ1-6, is SQTIHQWPATLVQPVGSPLSLECTVEGTSNPNLYWYRQAAGRGLQLLFYSVGIGQISSEVPQNLSASRPQDRQFILSSKKLLLSDSGFYLCAWSGGVSPLHFGNGTRLTVT.

This chain joins TRBV11-1 and TRBJ2-1; 9 bases agree with TRBD1. Per the germline V gene, CDR1 is SGHAT and CDR2 is FQDESV (reference sequence). The trim removed 3 bases at V and 9 bases at J, leaving 9 bases unmatched. CDR3 length: 15 amino acids. The DNA for the CDR3 is TGTGCCAGCAGCTTTACGGGACAGGGTTTTGGTGAGCAGTTCTTC. Its protein product is CASSFTGQGFGEQFF.

V and J are TRBV5-1 and TRBJ2-7; the D gene is possibly TRBD2 (5 bases). Germline CDR1 reads SGHRS; CDR2 reads YFSETQ. This CDR3 is 16 amino acids long. The ends were cut back, 3 bases at V and 0 bases at J, with 16 bases in the middle. The CDR3 coding sequence is TGCGCCAGCAGCTCAGCTCCAGCGGTAACCTCCTACGAGCAGTACTTC. It yields the protein CASSSAPAVTSYEQYF.

The rearrangement links TRBV2 to TRBJ1-4, with D maybe TRBD1 (5 bases). The length of the CDR3 is 16 residues. V was shortened by 5 bases and J by 4 bases, with 17 bases between the two germline ends. Germline-derived CDR1 and CDR2 are SNHLY and FYNNEI. For the CDR3, the DNA is TGTGCCAGCAGTTGGGACTCAGAAGGAGTTAATGAAAAACTGTTTTTT. Amino acid sequence: CASSWDSEGVNEKLFF.

The table lists this clone with a few counts. The chain carries TRBV9 and TRBJ2-2; tentative D call: TRBD2 (6 bases). The CDR3 totals 17 residues. CDR1 SGDLS and CDR2 YYNGEE come from the germline V gene. The ends were cut back, 5 bases at V and 2 bases at J, with 19 bases in the middle. As DNA, the CDR3 is TGTGCCAGCAGGGATCCTCGGGGGACCGATAACACCGGGGAGCTGTTTTTT. Protein product: CASRDPRGTDNTGELFF.

This chain connects TRBV3-1 (or the pseudogene TRBV3-2) to TRBJ1-5; D call uncertain. Germline CDR1 reads LGHDT; CDR2 reads YNNKEL (reference sequence). V dropped 3 bases and J dropped 3 bases, with 3 bases sitting between them. CDR3 length: 12 residues. Written as DNA, the CDR3 is TGTGCCAGCAGCCAGCACAATCAGCCCCAGCATTTT. Translation: CASSQHNQPQHF.

The J gene is TRBJ1-1, the V gene TRBV19; D is undetermined. Trimming stripped 5 bases from V and 4 bases from J, with 23 bases between. Germline V CDR1 and CDR2: LNHDA, SQIVND (reference sequence). The CDR3 is 17 amino acids. The CDR3 region is CASSLIPSFPTGTEAFF. Here the CDR3 DNA reads TGTGCCAGTAGTCTCATACCCTCGTTCCCAACTGGCACTGAAGCTTTCTTT.

This clone was found once. The chain recombines TRBV6-5 with TRBJ2-7, with TRBD1 matching 7 bases. Germline V gene sequence: CDR1 MNHEY, CDR2 SVGAGI. Trimming cost V 8 bases and J 0 bases; bases outside gene matches: 4. The CDR3 spans 13 residues. Here the CDR3 reads CASRTGVSYEQYV. CDR3 sequence (DNA): TGTGCCAGCCGCACAGGGGTCTCCTACGAGCAGTACGTC.

The rearrangement joins TRBV6-5 to TRBJ2-7; D gene unclear. The V end was cut by 6 bases, the J end by 5 bases, with 11 bases between. Germline CDR1 MNHEY, CDR2 SVGAGI. The CDR3 is 12 residues long. CDR3 coding DNA: TGTGCCAGCAGCCGCGTCCAGAACGAGCAGTACTTC. Amino acid sequence: CASSRVQNEQYF.

The rearrangement joins TRBV5-1 to TRBJ2-2, with 8 bases fitting TRBD2. The CDR3 length is 16 residues. CDR1 SGHRS and CDR2 YFSETQ come from the germline V gene. The V gene end was trimmed by 4 bases and the J gene end by 5 bases; junction bases not matched to a gene: 10. CDR3 coding DNA: TGCGCCAGCAGCAGGGGAGCGGGGGCTAAAACCGGGGAGCTGTTTTTT. Translated: CASSRGAGAKTGELFF.

The chain combines TRBV27 with TRBJ2-4; 9 bases agree with TRBD1. The germline CDR1 and CDR2 sequences are MNHEY and SMNVEV (reference sequence). Trimming took 8 bases from V and 5 from J; bases not matched to a gene: 10. The CDR3 length is 15 residues. DNA of the CDR3: TGTGCCAGCCGTGGGACCGGGACAGGGCAAAACATTCAGTACTTC. Protein: CASRGTGTGQNIQYF.

The chain joins TRBV7-3 to TRBJ1-1; D is ambiguous. The germline V and J ends were trimmed by 0 bases and 1 base, with 12 bases remaining between them. CDR3 length equals 16 residues. From germline, CDR1 is SGHTA and CDR2 FQGTGA. The CDR3: CASSLTVVRANTEAFF. The CDR3 bases are TGTGCCAGCAGCTTAACGGTCGTCCGTGCGAACACTGAAGCTTTCTTT.